A selection of T cell receptor beta chains follows, all from one sample in a study of immune evolution from preneoplasia to lung adenocarcinoma. The table came from immunoSEQ multiplex PCR; TCRdb's copy has only in-frame clones and leaves some out. The sample includes several thousand clones, 80% to 90% of them seen just once. Sequenced sample: FFPE minimally invasive lung adenocarcinoma tissue. The receptor set was obtained from a person aged 70 to 85 with lung adenocarcinoma. CDR3s include the opening cysteine and the closing phenylalanine or tryptophan. D genes are given only for firm matches. Some rows have no size entry. The others give once, few or many, or a class for an expanded clone.

D gene,clone size,V gene,J gene,CDR3 protein,CDR3 DNA
.,.,TRBV28,TRBJ1-5,CASSWVAGALQPQHF,TGTGCCAGCAGTTGGGTAGCTGGGGCTCTTCAGCCCCAGCATTTT
.,.,TRBV7-3,TRBJ1-2,CASSFAGSNYGYTF,TGTGCCAGCAGCTTCGCAGGGTCCAACTATGGCTACACCTTC
TRBD1,.,TRBV30,TRBJ1-1,CAWTPGDRDEAFF,TGTGCCTGGACCCCCGGGGACAGGGATGAAGCTTTCTTT
.,.,TRBV7-2,TRBJ1-5,CASSLDSGWPQHF,TGTGCCAGCAGCTTGGACAGCGGGTGGCCCCAGCATTTT
.,.,TRBV6-5,TRBJ1-2,CASSTLGSYGYTF,TGTGCCAGCAGCACGTTGGGTTCCTATGGCTACACCTTC
TRBD1,.,TRBV28,TRBJ1-2,CASSTPQTGKWGYTF,TGTGCCAGCAGTACCCCCCAGACAGGGAAGTGGGGCTACACCTTC
TRBD1,.,TRBV19,TRBJ1-6,CASSPRQGSNNSPLHF,TGTGCCAGTAGTCCTAGACAGGGATCGAATAATTCACCCCTTCACTTT
TRBD2,.,TRBV6-5,TRBJ2-5,CASSYGGTSFETQYF,TGTGCCAGCAGTTACGGCGGGACTAGCTTTGAGACCCAGTACTTC
TRBD2,.,TRBV12-5,TRBJ2-3,CASAHSGGTDTQYF,TGTGCTAGTGCCCATAGCGGGGGGACAGATACGCAGTATTTT
.,.,TRBV30,TRBJ1-1,CAWSTPGTMNTEAFF,TGTGCCTGGAGTACCCCAGGGACCATGAACACTGAAGCTTTCTTT
.,.,TRBV10-3,TRBJ1-5,CAIRPDSNQPQHF,TGTGCCATCAGACCGGATAGCAATCAGCCCCAGCATTTT
.,.,TRBV5-8,TRBJ2-3,CASSRKSGISTDTQYF,TGTGCCAGCAGCCGCAAATCTGGAATTAGCACAGATACGCAGTATTTT
.,.,TRBV2,TRBJ1-4,CASRTPGLEEKLFF,TGTGCCAGCAGGACGCCGGGGTTAGAAGAAAAACTGTTTTTT
.,.,TRBV5-1,TRBJ1-1,CASSAGTLMNTEAFF,TGCGCCAGCAGCGCGGGGACACTCATGAACACTGAAGCTTTCTTT
.,once,TRBV6-5,TRBJ1-1,CASSRGLNTEAFF,TGTGCCAGCAGTAGGGGATTGAACACTGAAGCTTTCTTT
.,.,TRBV28,TRBJ1-2,CASGGRTYGYTF,TGTGCCAGCGGGGGAAGAACCTATGGCTACACCTTC
TRBD1,.,TRBV5-1,TRBJ2-7,CASSLGYRTGVFYEQYF,TGCGCCAGCAGCTTGGGATATAGGACAGGGGTATTCTACGAGCAGTACTTC
TRBD1,.,TRBV7-2,TRBJ1-3,CASSTQPGTGAGNTIYF,TGTGCCAGCAGCACCCAACCCGGGACAGGGGCTGGAAACACCATATATTTT
TRBD1,.,TRBV6-4,TRBJ2-5,CASSLRTGPQETQYF,TGTGCCAGCAGCCTACGGACAGGGCCCCAAGAGACCCAGTACTTC
.,.,TRBV4-2,TRBJ2-7,CASSQDPQPSYEQYF,TGTGCCAGCAGCCAAGATCCCCAGCCCTCCTACGAGCAGTACTTC
.,.,TRBV28,TRBJ2-6,CASSPPLGVVGANVLTF,TGTGCCAGCAGTCCCCCCTTGGGGGTGGTCGGGGCCAACGTCCTGACTTTC
.,.,TRBV5-4,TRBJ2-1,CASSSELEQFF,TGTGCCAGCAGCTCGGAATTGGAGCAGTTCTTC
.,.,TRBV5-5,TRBJ1-1,CASSLEDLSGTEAFF,TGTGCCAGCAGCTTGGAGGACCTCTCGGGGACTGAAGCTTTCTTT
.,.,TRBV7-8,TRBJ1-1,CASSLVGGNTEAFF,TGTGCCAGCAGCTTAGTTGGAGGGAACACTGAAGCTTTCTTT
.,.,TRBV29-1,TRBJ1-2,CSAEGGEGLLNYGYTF,TGCAGCGCTGAGGGAGGAGAGGGGCTTTTAAACTATGGCTACACCTTC
.,.,TRBV5-4,TRBJ1-1,CASSRGGDRAFF,TGTGCCAGCAGCCGGGGGGGGGATCGCGCTTTCTTT
.,once,TRBV13,TRBJ2-3,CASSYKAGTFRTDTQYF,TGTGCCAGCAGCTACAAAGCGGGGACATTCCGCACAGATACGCAGTATTTT
.,.,TRBV5-6,TRBJ1-1,CASSFMLANTEAFF,TGTGCCAGCAGCTTTATGTTGGCGAACACTGAAGCTTTCTTT
.,.,TRBV19,TRBJ2-1,CASSTRGRGRPNEQFF,TGTGCCAGTAGCACCCGGGGCAGGGGGAGGCCGAATGAGCAGTTCTTC
.,.,TRBV2,TRBJ1-5,CASSAEMLGNQPQHF,TGTGCCAGCAGCGCGGAGATGCTGGGGAATCAGCCCCAGCATTTT
.,.,TRBV27,TRBJ2-7,CASTNRPRDEQYF,TGTGCCAGCACCAATCGGCCAAGAGACGAGCAGTACTTC
.,.,TRBV7-9,TRBJ2-6,CATAGANVLTF,TGTGCCACGGCGGGGGCCAACGTCCTGACTTTC
.,.,TRBV28,TRBJ1-4,CASSLSGEGEKLFF,TGTGCCAGCAGTTTATCAGGGGAGGGAGAAAAACTGTTTTTT
.,medium-sized,TRBV10-1,TRBJ1-6,CASSEGSGSPLHF,TGCGCCAGCAGTGAAGGTTCGGGATCACCCCTCCACTTT
.,.,TRBV5-1,TRBJ1-2,CASSLDGRNYGYTF,TGCGCCAGCAGCTTGGACGGCAGGAACTATGGCTACACCTTC
TRBD1,.,TRBV18,TRBJ2-7,CASSPEWDRDRGLEQYF,TGTGCCAGCTCACCGGAATGGGACCGGGACAGGGGACTCGAGCAGTACTTC
.,.,TRBV30,TRBJ1-1,CAWTPRDRGNTEAFF,TGTGCCTGGACCCCCCGGGATAGGGGAAACACTGAAGCTTTCTTT
TRBD2,.,TRBV4-1,TRBJ2-5,CASSQGLAGNPRETQYF,TGCGCCAGCAGCCAAGGCTTAGCGGGGAACCCCCGGGAGACCCAGTACTTC
TRBD1,.,TRBV5-4,TRBJ1-4,CASSSGQVNEKLFF,TGTGCCAGCAGCTCCGGACAGGTTAATGAAAAACTGTTTTTT
.,.,TRBV30,TRBJ1-4,CAYTQGPLEKLFF,TGTGCCTACACCCAGGGGCCTCTTGAAAAACTGTTTTTT
TRBD1,once,TRBV18,TRBJ2-7,CASSPQTGAEQYF,TGTGCCAGCTCACCACAAACAGGGGCCGAGCAGTACTTC
.,.,TRBV20-1,TRBJ1-1,CSAGPPGSAFF,TGCAGTGCTGGGCCCCCCGGGTCGGCTTTCTTT
TRBD1,.,TRBV18,TRBJ2-2,CASSPGQGNVGELFF,TGTGCCAGCTCGCCGGGACAGGGGAACGTCGGGGAGCTGTTTTTT
.,.,TRBV15,TRBJ1-5,CATSTQGRGSNQPQHF,TGTGCCACCAGCACCCAGGGACGGGGAAGCAATCAGCCCCAGCATTTT
.,few,TRBV28,TRBJ1-6,CASSFVGRGQNSPLHF,TGTGCCAGCAGTTTTGTCGGTAGGGGACAAAATTCACCCCTCCACTTT
TRBD1,.,TRBV5-1,TRBJ1-1,CASSPWDRGANTEAFF,TGCGCCAGCAGCCCATGGGACAGAGGAGCGAACACTGAAGCTTTCTTT
.,.,TRBV11-3,TRBJ1-3,CASSLSPGNTIYF,TGTGCCAGCAGCTTATCACCTGGAAACACCATATATTTT
TRBD1,.,TRBV6-6,TRBJ2-3,CASSYSRGRGTDTQYF,TGTGCCAGCAGTTACTCCAGGGGGCGAGGCACAGATACGCAGTATTTT
TRBD1,.,TRBV5-1,TRBJ2-7,CASSFGTGEQYF,TGCGCCAGCAGCTTTGGGACAGGGGAGCAGTACTTC
.,.,TRBV6-6,TRBJ2-7,CASSYSMDRYEQYF,TGTGCCAGCAGTTACTCGATGGACCGCTACGAGCAGTACTTC
.,.,TRBV15,TRBJ1-2,CATSRVKQGSYGYTF,TGTGCCACCAGCAGAGTTAAACAGGGATCGTATGGCTACACCTTC
TRBD1,.,TRBV27,TRBJ1-1,CASSLRWTGNTEAFF,TGTGCCAGCAGTTTACGGTGGACAGGGAACACTGAAGCTTTCTTT
TRBD1,.,TRBV6-5,TRBJ2-5,CASSTGGGQETQYF,TGTGCCAGCAGCACAGGGGGCGGACAAGAGACCCAGTACTTC